Listed here are 20 T cell receptor beta chains from one sample, sequenced in a study of cytomegalovirus exposure and HLA in healthy donors. The PCR ran on 60 Vbeta and 13 Jbeta primers. Profiling relied on immunoSEQ multiplex PCR, and the TCRdb table lists in-frame clones only, not all of them. Found here are over 200,000 clones, 70% to 85% of them singletons; the top ten hold roughly 0.58%. The sample taken for sequencing was PBMCs. These TCRs come from a woman aged 40 to 50 in good health and CMV-seronegative.

The V gene is TRBV7-3, the J gene TRBJ2-2, with unresolved D. There are 15 residues in the CDR3. Trimming shortened V by 3 bases and J by 4 bases, and 12 bases separated the two germline ends. The germline gives CDR1 SGHTA, CDR2 FQGTGA. This CDR3 reads CASSFSPGPTGELFF. Written as DNA, the CDR3 is TGTGCCAGCAGCTTCTCTCCGGGTCCCACCGGGGAGCTGTTTTTT.

The rearrangement joins TRBV5-1 to TRBJ1-1, with a tentative D call TRBD1 (5 bases). CDR3 length equals 16 residues. Germline loops: CDR1 SGHRS, CDR2 YFSETQ. The ends were cut back, 0 bases at V and 4 bases at J, with 16 bases in the middle. CDR3 nucleotides: TGCGCCAGCAGCTTGGTCATCGGGGGTCCGGGCACTGAAGCTTTCTTT. As protein: CASSLVIGGPGTEAFF.

The rearrangement uses TRBV4-3 and TRBJ1-2; 7 bases fit TRBD1. Germline-derived CDR1 and CDR2 are LGHNA and YSLEER. V trimming: 4 bases; J trimming: 3 bases; junction bases outside the gene matches: 5. The length of the CDR3 is 14 residues. CDR3 bases: TGCGCCAGCAGCCCCACAGGGGCGGACTATGGCTACACCTTC. Translation: CASSPTGADYGYTF.

As concerns this clone: Sequence at one end of the junction differs from germline and may be a read error. The chain links TRBV2 to TRBJ1-3; D is uncertain. The CDR3 totals 14 residues. Per germline, CDR1 SNHLY and CDR2 FYNNEI. DNA of the CDR3: TGTGCCAGCAGGGCCGAGGTGGCTGGGAACACCATATATTTT. It encodes CASRAEVAGNTIYF.

This chain links TRBV19 with TRBJ1-5, with D possibly matching TRBD1 (5 bases). CDR3 size: 14 residues. V was cut by 8 bases and J by 6 bases, with 17 bases left in between. Germline CDR1 LNHDA, CDR2 SQIVND (reference sequence). This CDR3 reads CASLGRRVGQPQHF. The CDR3 DNA sequence: TGTGCCAGTCTAGGTCGCAGGGTAGGTCAGCCCCAGCATTTT. Based on the CDR3 plus reference TRBV19 and TRBJ1-5, the full variable domain is DGGITQSPKYLFRKEGQNVTLSCEQNLNHDAMYWYRQDPGQGLRLIYYSQIVNDFQKGDIAEGYSVSREKKESFPLTVTSAQKNPTAFYLCASLGRRVGQPQHFGDGTRLSIL.

The chain employs TRBV7-3 and TRBJ2-2; 8 nucleotides match TRBD2. This CDR3 contains 17 residues. The V gene's germline CDR1 is SGHTA and CDR2 FQGTGA. V trimming: 0 bases; J trimming: 4 bases; junction bases outside the gene matches: 7. CDR3 nucleotide sequence: TGTGCCAGCAGCTTAACGAGGCGGGGGGCCTTCACCGGGGAGCTGTTTTTT. It specifies CASSLTRRGAFTGELFF.

This chain links TRBV2 with TRBJ2-1; D gene ambiguous. The CDR3 extends over 11 amino acids. Trimming pared 4 bases from V and 7 bases from J, leaving 5 bases between. CDR1 is SNHLY and CDR2 is FYNNEI in the germline V gene. Here the CDR3 DNA reads TGTGCCAGCAGTGCAATTAATGAGCAGTTCTTC. As protein: CASSAINEQFF.

As for this clone: The sample has other DNA sequences that encode this CDR3 too. The rearrangement joins TRBV6-1 to TRBJ1-2; the D gene is possibly TRBD1 (5 bases). The ends were cut back, 0 bases at V and 4 bases at J, with 6 bases in the middle. Germline V CDR1 and CDR2: MNHNS, SASEGT. The CDR3 loop spans 13 amino acids. The CDR3 loop is CASSEAGGYGYTF. The CDR3 region has the DNA TGTGCCAGCAGTGAAGCGGGGGGCTATGGCTACACCTTC.

This clone was found once. The genes are TRBV6-6 and TRBJ1-2; D is perhaps TRBD1 (5 bases). Germline V lookup: CDR1 MNHNY, CDR2 SVGAGI (reference sequence). The CDR3 is made up of 14 amino acids. With 0 bases removed from V and 3 bases from J, the gap between germline ends came to 8 bases. CDR3 protein: CASSYSDTYYGYTF. In DNA, the CDR3 is TGTGCCAGCAGTTACTCGGACACCTACTATGGCTACACCTTC.

The sample holds one count of this clone. This chain's CDR3 is CASSEALSGGVRNTQYF. CDR3 DNA sequence: TGTGCCAGCAGTGAAGCGCTTAGCGGGGGAGTGAGAAATACGCAGTATTTT. The chain carries TRBV2 and TRBJ2-3, with 9 bases lining up with TRBD2. The germline V gene encodes CDR1 SNHLY and CDR2 FYNNEI. With V trimmed by 0 bases and J by 7 bases, 11 bases remained unmatched. CDR3 size: 17 residues.

The chain recombines TRBV6-5 with TRBJ2-7; 7 nucleotides line up with TRBD1. The junction had 6 bases not matched to a gene; V was cut back by 5 bases and J by 5 bases. In germline, CDR1 is MNHEY, CDR2 SVGAGI. The CDR3 has 13 residues. The CDR3 DNA sequence: TGTGCCAGCAGTCTACAACAGGGGCACGAGCAGTACTTC. Translation: CASSLQQGHEQYF.

The CDR3, as DNA: TGTGCCAGCGGGCTGACGACCTACGAGCAGTACTTC. Its protein product is CASGLTTYEQYF. V is TRBV7-2 and J is TRBJ2-7; D is uncertain. CDR1 SGHTA and CDR2 FQGNSA come from the germline V gene. The CDR3 extends over 12 amino acids. Trimming cost V 8 bases and J 2 bases, with 10 bases left between them.

V is TRBV7-9 and J is TRBJ1-2; 7 bases line up with TRBD1. Germline lookup yields CDR1 SEHNR and CDR2 FQNEAQ (reference sequence). V trimming: 5 bases; J trimming: 4 bases; junction bases outside the gene matches: 7. This CDR3 contains 14 residues. The CDR3 DNA reads as TGTGCCAGCAGCGCCTTGACAGGGCTCTATGGCTACACCTTC. Amino acids: CASSALTGLYGYTF.

This sequence joins TRBV19 and TRBJ2-1, with TRBD1 matching 9 bases. The CDR3 has 14 residues. V trimming: 7 bases; J trimming: 4 bases; junction bases outside the gene matches: 5. Germline V gives CDR1 LNHDA, CDR2 SQIVND (reference sequence). The chain's CDR3 is CASNSGTGYNEQFF. Written as DNA, the CDR3 is TGTGCCAGTAATTCCGGGACAGGGTACAATGAGCAGTTCTTC.

The rearrangement uses TRBV27 and TRBJ1-2; 7 bases are shared with TRBD1. V shed 3 bases, J shed 7 bases, and the junction held 5 bases outside the gene matches. CDR1 is MNHEY, CDR2 SMNVEV, per germline (reference sequence). This CDR3 is built from 13 residues. The DNA for the CDR3 is TGTGCCAGCAGTTTGGGGCAGGGGGGTGGCTACACCTTC. This codes for CASSLGQGGGYTF.

V gene TRBV5-1 combines with J gene TRBJ1-2, with D possibly TRBD1 on 5 matching bases. CDR1 is SGHRS and CDR2 is YFSETQ in the germline V gene. With 5 bases removed from V and 6 bases from J, the gap between germline ends came to 17 bases. The CDR3 runs to 14 residues. CDR3 sequence reads: CASSRIGVVDGYTF. The CDR3 DNA sequence: TGCGCCAGCAGTAGAATAGGGGTTGTGGATGGCTACACCTTC.

The rearrangement joins TRBV7-2 to TRBJ1-1, with D perhaps TRBD1 (6 bases). The CDR3 is made up of 15 amino acids. Germline CDR1 reads SGHTA; CDR2 reads FQGNSA. The V end was cut by 2 bases, the J end by 4 bases, with 14 bases between. The CDR3 loop is CASSLKGGGSTEAFF. CDR3 coding DNA: TGTGCCAGCAGCTTAAAAGGGGGTGGGTCCACTGAAGCTTTCTTT.

The chain is built from TRBV19 and TRBJ2-1, with TRBD1 matching 9 bases. V shed 7 bases and J 6 bases; nucleotides not matched to a gene: 4. Germline lookup yields CDR1 LNHDA and CDR2 SQIVND (reference sequence). This CDR3 is built from 13 residues. In DNA, the CDR3 is TGTGCCAGTACGGGACAGGGTTTCAATGAGCAGTTCTTC. This gives the protein CASTGQGFNEQFF. Using reference TRBV19 and TRBJ2-1 for the parts outside the CDR3, the full variable domain is DGGITQSPKYLFRKEGQNVTLSCEQNLNHDAMYWYRQDPGQGLRLIYYSQIVNDFQKGDIAEGYSVSREKKESFPLTVTSAQKNPTAFYLCASTGQGFNEQFFGPGTRLTVL.

This clone was found a few times. This chain uses TRBV5-6 with TRBJ1-1; D gene unclear. Trimming left V 3 bases short and J 0 bases short, with 9 bases between. Germline CDR1 is SGHDT and CDR2 is YYEEEE. The CDR3 runs 14 residues. The CDR3 spells CASSSQFMNTEAFF. The CDR3 DNA reads as TGTGCCAGCAGCTCCCAATTCATGAACACTGAAGCTTTCTTT.

The chain recombines TRBV28 with TRBJ2-3, with 7 positions matching TRBD2. V was clipped by 6 bases and J by 4 bases; unmatched bases: 10. This CDR3 is built from 15 residues. From germline, CDR1 is MDHEN and CDR2 SYDVKM. For the CDR3, the DNA is TGTGCCAGCAGGGGGAGGGACCTCTTTTCAGATACGCAGTATTTT. Its protein is CASRGRDLFSDTQYF. Variable domain in full (rest from reference TRBV28 and TRBJ2-3): DVKVTQSSRYLVKRTGEKVFLECVQDMDHENMFWYRQDPGLGLRLIYFSYDVKMKEKGDIPEGYSVSREKKERFSLILESASTNQTSMYLCASRGRDLFSDTQYFGPGTRLTVL.